The TCR beta chain described here comes from a study of neurological immune-mediated disorders. Many counts were recorded for this clonotype. Antigen unknown. Time point specified: technical triplicate 1. Preparation of the unsorted libraries drew on 2 million PBMCs stored at -80 C. With 3 bases clipped from V and 7 bases from J, the junction kept 10 bases outside the gene matches. This CDR3 contains 16 residues. General study findings and limits: Private repertoires in all groups were suggested, as expanded clones shared no CDR3 amino acid sequences across subjects. Multiple sclerosis was found to have the least TCR clonal expansion, below healthy controls, and HTLV-1-associated myelopathy the most.

The cDNA was synthesized by means of template-switch 5'RACE, which was carried out with 10-nucleotide random UMIs. TCRdb re-analysed the 5' RACE reads in MiXCR, keeping a single row per CDR3 protein. Here the sample spans tens of thousands of distinct CDR3 sequences, over 8.5% being singletons. Sequences were obtained from PBMCs. V gene TRBV12-3 or TRBV12-4 combines with J gene TRBJ1-5; 9 bases align to TRBD1. This sequence originates from a man aged 55 to 69 with HTLV-1-associated myelopathy (HAM/TSP). The CDR3 region has the DNA TGTGCCAGCAGTTTGGCGGGACAGGGATTCTGGCAGCCCCAGCATTTT. Translated: CASSLAGQGFWQPQHF.